The next 20 T cell receptor beta chains were all read from a single sample in a study of T cell repertoires in cytomegalovirus infection. Each CDR3 protein is one row after TCRdb ran MiXCR on the reads. The table includes fewer than 850,000 distinct CDR3 sequences, 25% to 35% detected once. Antigens for these TCRs are unknown. The sequencing used cultured CD8+ T cells from PBMCs, collected from culture after CMV antigen stimulation. The origin of the receptors is a human donor in good health (CMV status not recorded). Some clones in this sample may be carry-over from other donors' samples.

The table lists this clonotype with a few counts. This chain uses TRBV7-2 with TRBJ2-1, with 12 bases fitting TRBD2. This CDR3 is 16 amino acids long. Looked up from germline, CDR1 is SGHTA and CDR2 is FQGNSA. The V segment lost 5 bases and the J segment 4 bases; nucleotides outside the gene matches: 6. CDR3 nucleotides: TGTGCCAGCAGCCCGGGACTAGCGGGTTTATACAATGAGCAGTTCTTC. It yields the protein CASSPGLAGLYNEQFF.

The chain is built from TRBV24-1 and TRBJ1-3, with D hard to call. This CDR3 spans 13 amino acids. The germline V and J ends were trimmed by 3 bases and 1 base, with 3 bases remaining between them. Germline CDR1 reads KGHDR; CDR2 reads SFDVKD. The CDR3 DNA sequence: TGTGCCACCAGTGATAAATCTGGAAACACCATATATTTT. This encodes CATSDKSGNTIYF.

This rearrangement joins TRBV20-1 to TRBJ2-1; possible D gene TRBD1, 5 bases. The CDR3 is made up of 13 amino acids. Germline loops: CDR1 DFQATT, CDR2 SNEGSKA (reference sequence). V lost 3 bases and J 4 bases, leaving 10 bases between the germline ends. The CDR3 spells CSARRQGYNEQFF. Here the CDR3 DNA reads TGCAGTGCTAGGCGTCAGGGATACAATGAGCAGTTCTTC.

The genes are TRBV7-9 and TRBJ1-2; no firm D call. V lost 5 bases and J 4 bases, leaving 11 bases between the germline ends. CDR1 and CDR2 from the germline V gene are SEHNR and FQNEAQ (reference sequence). The CDR3 is made up of 13 amino acids. The CDR3 spells CASSPDGFYGYTF. Here the CDR3 DNA reads TGTGCCAGCAGCCCGGATGGGTTCTATGGCTACACCTTC.

The chain is built from TRBV6-2 or TRBV6-3 and TRBJ2-6; no clear D gene. CDR3 length: 14 residues. Germline V gene sequence: CDR1 MNHEY, CDR2 SVGEGT. V gave up 8 bases and J gave up 4 bases, with 12 bases separating them. CDR3 nucleotides: TGTGCCAGCCTCGGGTTGGAAGGGGCCAACGTCCTGACTTTC. It specifies CASLGLEGANVLTF.

This clonotype occurred many times. The rearrangement links TRBV19 to TRBJ2-1; no definite D call. Germline V CDR1 and CDR2: LNHDA, SQIVND (reference sequence). The CDR3 has 14 amino acids. The germline V and J ends were trimmed by 2 bases and 0 bases, with 5 bases remaining between them. The DNA for the CDR3 is TGTGCCAGTAGTATACAGAGCTCCTACAATGAGCAGTTCTTC. Protein product: CASSIQSSYNEQFF.

The rearrangement joins TRBV5-6 to TRBJ2-4; D might be TRBD1 (5 bases). This CDR3 is 14 amino acids long. Between the trimmed V and J ends, which lost 0 bases and 4 bases, there was a span of 8 bases. Germline V gene lookup returns CDR1 SGHDT and CDR2 YYEEEE. CDR3 in DNA: TGTGCCAGCAGCTTGGGGCAGGGAAAAAACATTCAGTACTTC. Its translation is CASSLGQGKNIQYF. The whole variable domain, filled in from reference TRBV5-6 and TRBJ2-4, reads DAGVTQSPTHLIKTRGQQVTLRCSPKSGHDTVSWYQQALGQGPQFIFQYYEEEERQRGNFPDRFSGHQFPNYSSELNVNALLLGDSALYLCASSLGQGKNIQYFGAGTRLSVL.

This clonotype occurred a few times. This chain connects TRBV7-9 to TRBJ1-1, with a tentative D call TRBD1 (5 bases). The V end was cut by 1 base, the J end by 8 bases, with 29 bases between. The CDR3 is 19 residues long. Germline loops: CDR1 SEHNR, CDR2 FQNEAQ (reference sequence). CDR3 sequence reads: CASSLDPSHFGGFPAEAFF. DNA for the CDR3: TGTGCCAGCAGCTTAGATCCCTCCCACTTCGGGGGATTTCCTGCGGAAGCTTTCTTT.

This chain connects TRBV12-3 or TRBV12-4 to TRBJ2-1; D perhaps matches TRBD2 (6 bases). V lost 7 bases to trimming and J lost 8 bases, with 18 bases between them. This CDR3 spans 14 amino acids. The CDR3: CASTVPGLFDEQFF. The CDR3, as DNA: TGTGCCAGCACCGTCCCGGGACTTTTCGATGAGCAGTTCTTC.

The J gene is TRBJ2-5, the V gene TRBV15; 12 nucleotides match TRBD2. After removal of 5 bases from V and 3 bases from J, the junction contained 4 bases not matched to a gene. Germline lookup yields CDR1 LNHNV and CDR2 YYDKDF (reference sequence). The CDR3 has 15 amino acids. The CDR3 here is CATSASGGAKETQYF. CDR3 bases: TGTGCCACCAGCGCTAGCGGGGGGGCCAAAGAGACCCAGTACTTC.

This clonotype was seen only a few times. The chain is built from TRBV14 and TRBJ2-2, with 10 bases aligning to TRBD2. The CDR3 spans 13 residues. Germline lookup yields CDR1 SGHDN and CDR2 FVKESK. The ends lost 0 bases at V and 12 bases at J; junction bases unmatched: 1. The CDR3 spells CASSQEGLAKLFF. The CDR3 nucleotides read TGTGCCAGCAGCCAAGAGGGACTAGCGAAGCTGTTTTTT.

This clonotype was observed a few times. The rearrangement joins TRBV6-4 to TRBJ2-1, with D perhaps matching TRBD1 (5 bases). The CDR3 consists of 16 residues. Germline V gives CDR1 MRHNA, CDR2 SNTAGT. The ends were cut back, 0 bases at V and 0 bases at J, with 9 bases in the middle. In DNA form, the CDR3 reads TGTGCCAGCAGTGACTCGGACATACTCTCCTACAATGAGCAGTTCTTC. It yields the protein CASSDSDILSYNEQFF.

This clonotype has just a few counts. V is TRBV6-1 and J is TRBJ2-1; no firm D call. CDR1 and CDR2 (germline): MNHNS, SASEGT. V lost 5 bases and J lost 10, with 9 bases in between. The CDR3 consists of 11 residues. DNA for the CDR3: TGTGCCAGCAGTCAAGACTGGGAGCAGTTCTTC. Its protein is CASSQDWEQFF.

As to this clonotype: A much larger clonotype is one base distant, so this may be a read error. This sequence joins TRBV7-9 and TRBJ2-2, with TRBD1 matching over 10 bases. The CDR3 has 18 amino acids. The V gene's germline CDR1 is SEHNR and CDR2 FQNEAQ (reference sequence). In nucleotides, the CDR3 is TGTGCCAGCAGCTTTGTCCCGGGACAGGGGAAGAACACCGGGGATCTGTTTTTT. Its protein product is CASSFVPGQGKNTGDLFF. The whole variable domain, remainder taken from reference TRBV7-9 and TRBJ2-2, is DTGVSQNPRHKITKRGQNVTFRCDPISEHNRLYWYRQTLGQGPEFLTYFQNEAQLEKSRLLSDRFSAERPKGSFSTLEIQRTEQGDSAMYLCASSFVPGQGKNTGDLFFGEGSRLTVL.

This clonotype showed up many times. The chain carries TRBV11-2 and TRBJ1-1; D is perhaps TRBD1 (5 bases). The CDR3 runs to 14 residues. The V end was cut by 2 bases, the J end by 5 bases, with 12 bases between. Per the germline V gene, CDR1 is SGHAT and CDR2 is FQNNGV. CDR3 sequence reads: CASSLQGVGTEAFF. Written as DNA, the CDR3 is TGTGCCAGCAGCTTACAGGGTGTAGGGACTGAAGCTTTCTTT.

This clonotype turned up a few times. The chain couples TRBV7-9 to TRBJ2-3; 9 bases line up with TRBD1. The germline V gene has CDR1 SEHNR and CDR2 FQNEAQ (reference sequence). The CDR3 totals 15 residues. Trimming at V came to 5 bases and at J to 5 bases, leaving 8 bases not matched to a gene. This chain's CDR3 is CASSTTQGAGDTQYF. For the CDR3, the DNA is TGTGCCAGCAGCACGACACAGGGGGCCGGAGATACGCAGTATTTT.

The J gene is TRBJ1-1, the V gene TRBV2; the D gene is possibly TRBD1 (5 bases). The CDR3 length is 16 residues. The germline CDR1 and CDR2 sequences are SNHLY and FYNNEI. The ends were cut back, 0 bases at V and 0 bases at J, with 11 bases in the middle. This CDR3 is CASSEAGGGLNTEAFF. The DNA of the CDR3 is TGTGCCAGCAGTGAAGCCGGGGGGGGATTGAACACTGAAGCTTTCTTT.

This clonotype has only a few counts. The V gene is TRBV29-1, the J gene TRBJ1-2; D call uncertain. This CDR3 has 12 amino acids. The V gene lost 3 bases and the J gene lost 4 bases, with 9 bases spanning the gap. Germline V gene sequence: CDR1 SQVTM, CDR2 ANQGSEA. The CDR3 loop reads CSVDRGAYGYTF. The CDR3 region has the DNA TGCAGCGTTGATCGGGGAGCCTATGGCTACACCTTC.

The chain's CDR3 is CASSSARGGEEKLFF. CDR3 sequence (DNA): TGTGCCAGCAGCTCCGCAAGGGGGGGGGAAGAAAAACTGTTTTTT. The chain joins TRBV7-9 to TRBJ1-4, with D possibly matching TRBD1 (6 bases). The V gene's germline CDR1 is SEHNR and CDR2 FQNEAQ (reference sequence). The CDR3 spans 15 residues. Trimming stripped 4 bases from V and 8 bases from J, with 17 bases between.

The rearrangement uses TRBV6-2 or TRBV6-3 and TRBJ1-1; D is unclear. The V end was cut by 3 bases, the J end by 5 bases, with 13 bases between. This CDR3 has 14 amino acids. CDR1 is MNHEY and CDR2 is SVGEGT in the germline V gene. As DNA, the CDR3 is TGTGCCAGCAGTTATTTCGGCAGCGGGACTGAAGCTTTCTTT. This encodes CASSYFGSGTEAFF.